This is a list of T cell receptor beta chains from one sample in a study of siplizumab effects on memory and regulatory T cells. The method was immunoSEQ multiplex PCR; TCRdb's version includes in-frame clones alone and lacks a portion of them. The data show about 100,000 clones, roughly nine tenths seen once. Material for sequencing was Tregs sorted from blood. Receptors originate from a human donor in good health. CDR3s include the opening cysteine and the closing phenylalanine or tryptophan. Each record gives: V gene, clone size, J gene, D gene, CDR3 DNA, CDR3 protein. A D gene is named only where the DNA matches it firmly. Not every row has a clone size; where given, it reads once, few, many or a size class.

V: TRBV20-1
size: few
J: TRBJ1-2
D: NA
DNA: TGCAGTGGAGTTGGGAGCTATGGCTACACCTTC
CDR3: CSGVGSYGYTF

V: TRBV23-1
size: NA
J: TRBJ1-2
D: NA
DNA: TGCGCCAGCAGTCTGCTCGGTAGGGGCTACACCTTC
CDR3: CASSLLGRGYTF

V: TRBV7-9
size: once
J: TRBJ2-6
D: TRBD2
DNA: TGTGCCGCCACCACAGCGGGAGGACCCCGAGCCTCTGGGGCCAACGTCCTGACTTTC
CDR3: CAATTAGGPRASGANVLTF

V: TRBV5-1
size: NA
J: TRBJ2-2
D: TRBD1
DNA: TGCGCCAGCAGCTTGGCGGGACAGGGGAACACCGGGGAGCTGTTTTTT
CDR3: CASSLAGQGNTGELFF

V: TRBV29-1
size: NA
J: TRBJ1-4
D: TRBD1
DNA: TGCAGCGTGGGACAGGGGCCGGGTGGGGAAAAACTGTTTTTT
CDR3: CSVGQGPGGEKLFF

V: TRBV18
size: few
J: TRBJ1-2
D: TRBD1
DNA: TGTGCCAGCTCACCATCCCTCGGGACAGGGGAAGGCTACACCTTC
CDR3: CASSPSLGTGEGYTF

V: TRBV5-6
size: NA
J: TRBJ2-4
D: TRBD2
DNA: TGTGCCAGCAGCTTAATACTAGCGGGAGGGCCGGGAGCCAAAAACATTCAGTACTTC
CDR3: CASSLILAGGPGAKNIQYF

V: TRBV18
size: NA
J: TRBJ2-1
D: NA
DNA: TGTGCCAGCTCACCCCAACTCACAGGACTGACCTACAATGAGCAGTTCTTC
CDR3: CASSPQLTGLTYNEQFF

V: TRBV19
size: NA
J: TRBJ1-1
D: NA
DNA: TGTGCCAGTAGTCAGGTTTTTCGCACTGAAGCTTTCTTT
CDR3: CASSQVFRTEAFF

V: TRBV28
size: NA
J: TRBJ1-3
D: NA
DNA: TGTGCCAGCAGCTTAAATCGAAACACCATATATTTT
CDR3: CASSLNRNTIYF

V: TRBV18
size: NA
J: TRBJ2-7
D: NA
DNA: TGTGCCAGCTCACCACCCCTGGGGCAGGGGTTCTACGAGCAGTACTTC
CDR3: CASSPPLGQGFYEQYF

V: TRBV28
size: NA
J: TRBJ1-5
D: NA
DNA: TGTGCCAGCAGTAGGGGGGCTTTTCAGCCCCAGCATTTT
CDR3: CASSRGAFQPQHF

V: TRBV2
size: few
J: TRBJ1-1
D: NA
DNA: TGTGCCAGCAGGCGGGATCCGAACACTGAAGCTTTCTTT
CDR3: CASRRDPNTEAFF

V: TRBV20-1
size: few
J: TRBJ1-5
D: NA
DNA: TGCAGTGCTAGAGACAGAAAACAGCATTTT
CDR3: CSARDRKQHF

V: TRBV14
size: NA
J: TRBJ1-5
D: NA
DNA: TGTGCCAGCAGCCAAAAACAGGGCAATCAGCCCCAGCATTTT
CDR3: CASSQKQGNQPQHF

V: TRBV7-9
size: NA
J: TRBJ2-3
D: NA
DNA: TGTGCCAGCAGTCGCACGACAGGCGTAGGCACAGATACGCAGTATTTT
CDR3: CASSRTTGVGTDTQYF

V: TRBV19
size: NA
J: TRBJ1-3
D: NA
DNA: TGTGCCAGTAGTACCCGGAAAGGCGGAAACACCATATATTTT
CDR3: CASSTRKGGNTIYF

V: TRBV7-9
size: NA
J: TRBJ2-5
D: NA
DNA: TGTGCCAGCAGCTTAACCAGGGATCGAGAGACCCAGTACTTC
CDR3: CASSLTRDRETQYF

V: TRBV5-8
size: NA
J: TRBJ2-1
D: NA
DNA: TGTGCCAGCAGCTTGGCTACCTACAATGAGCAGTTCTTC
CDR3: CASSLATYNEQFF

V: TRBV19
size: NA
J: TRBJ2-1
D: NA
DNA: TGTGCCAGTAGTATACAGGGAACATCCTACAATGAGCAGTTCTTC
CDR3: CASSIQGTSYNEQFF

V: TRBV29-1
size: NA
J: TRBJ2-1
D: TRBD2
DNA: TGCAGGGTGAGAAGCGGGAGGAACAATGAGCAGTTCTTC
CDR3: CRVRSGRNNEQFF

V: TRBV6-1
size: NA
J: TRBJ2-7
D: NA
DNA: TGTGCCAGCAGTTCGACTGGGCCCTACGAGCAGTACTTC
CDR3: CASSSTGPYEQYF

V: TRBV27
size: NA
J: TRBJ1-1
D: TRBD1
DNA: TGTGCCAGCAGCCGTGAGGACAGGGTGACCACTGAAGCTTTCTTT
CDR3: CASSREDRVTTEAFF

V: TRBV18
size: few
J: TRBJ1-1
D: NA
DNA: TGTGCCAGCTCACCAAATACAGGGTTGGGCACTGAAGCTTTCTTT
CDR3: CASSPNTGLGTEAFF

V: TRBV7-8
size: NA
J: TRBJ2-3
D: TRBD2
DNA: TGTGCCAGCAGCTCCTATGGGAGGACTAGCGGGAGGGGTGGGGGCACAGATACGCAGTATTTT
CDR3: CASSSYGRTSGRGGGTDTQYF

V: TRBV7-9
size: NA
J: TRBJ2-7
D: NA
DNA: TGTGCCAGCAGCCTCAGTTACGGGGCTCCCTCCTACGAGCAGTACTTC
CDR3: CASSLSYGAPSYEQYF

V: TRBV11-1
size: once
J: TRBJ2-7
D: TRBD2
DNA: TGTGCCAGCAGCTTAGCTAGCGGGAGTGGGGAGGGGACCTACGAGCAGTACTTC
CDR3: CASSLASGSGEGTYEQYF

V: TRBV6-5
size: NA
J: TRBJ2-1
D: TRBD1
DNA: TGTGCCAGCAGGGATACAGGGGGCATCAATGAGCAGTTCTTC
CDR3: CASRDTGGINEQFF

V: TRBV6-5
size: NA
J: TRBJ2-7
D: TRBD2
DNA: TGTGCCAGCAGTTCAGGAAGCGGGAGTGTCTCCTACGAGCAGTACTTC
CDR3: CASSSGSGSVSYEQYF

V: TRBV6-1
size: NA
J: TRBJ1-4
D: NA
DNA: TGTGCCAGCAGTGAACTTAGAAGGGCGGAACTGTTTTTT
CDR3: CASSELRRAELFF

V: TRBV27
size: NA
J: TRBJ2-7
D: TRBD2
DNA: TGTGCCAGCAGTTTTAGCGGGAGGGCCGTCGAGCAGTACTTC
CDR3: CASSFSGRAVEQYF

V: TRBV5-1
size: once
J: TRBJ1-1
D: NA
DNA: TGCGCCAGCAGCTTGGTGAATAAGGGCAGTATGAACACTGAAGCTTTCTTT
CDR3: CASSLVNKGSMNTEAFF

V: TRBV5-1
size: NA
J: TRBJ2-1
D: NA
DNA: TGCGCCAGCAGCTTGGCAGGCAATGAGCAGTTCTTC
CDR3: CASSLAGNEQFF

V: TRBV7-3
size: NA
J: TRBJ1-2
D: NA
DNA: TGTGCCAGCAGCTTAATAACGGGTGGCTACACCTTC
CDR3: CASSLITGGYTF

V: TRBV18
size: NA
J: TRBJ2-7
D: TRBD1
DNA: TGTGCCAGCTCACCGGGGACAGGGGCCTCAGCGAAGCAGTACTTC
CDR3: CASSPGTGASAKQYF

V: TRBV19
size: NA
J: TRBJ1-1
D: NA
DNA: TGTGCCAGTAGGGAGACCAGGGATGCGGGAGCTTTCTTT
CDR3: CASRETRDAGAFF

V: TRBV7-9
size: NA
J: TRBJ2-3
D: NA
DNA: TGTGCCAGCAGCTTAGCGGCCGCAACAGATACGCAGTATTTT
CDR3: CASSLAAATDTQYF

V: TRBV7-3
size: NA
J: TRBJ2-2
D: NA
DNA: TGTGCCAGCAGCTGGGGGACACCGAACACCGGGGAGCTGTTTTTT
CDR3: CASSWGTPNTGELFF

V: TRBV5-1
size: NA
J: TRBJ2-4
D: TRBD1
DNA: TGCGCCAGCAGCTTGGCCCGACAGGGGGGAAAAAACATTCAGTACTTC
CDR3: CASSLARQGGKNIQYF